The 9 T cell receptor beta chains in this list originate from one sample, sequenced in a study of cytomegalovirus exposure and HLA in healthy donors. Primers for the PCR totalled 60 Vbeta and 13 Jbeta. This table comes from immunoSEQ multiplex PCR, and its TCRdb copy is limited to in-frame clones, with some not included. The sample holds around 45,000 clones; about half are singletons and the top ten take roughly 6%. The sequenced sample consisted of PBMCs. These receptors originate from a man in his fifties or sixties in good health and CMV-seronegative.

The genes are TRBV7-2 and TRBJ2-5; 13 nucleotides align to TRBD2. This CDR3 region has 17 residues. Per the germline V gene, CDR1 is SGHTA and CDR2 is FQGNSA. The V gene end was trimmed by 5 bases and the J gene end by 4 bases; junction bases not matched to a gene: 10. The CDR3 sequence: CASSEGLAGAGRETQYF. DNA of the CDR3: TGTGCCAGCAGCGAAGGACTAGCGGGAGCGGGGCGAGAGACCCAGTACTTC.

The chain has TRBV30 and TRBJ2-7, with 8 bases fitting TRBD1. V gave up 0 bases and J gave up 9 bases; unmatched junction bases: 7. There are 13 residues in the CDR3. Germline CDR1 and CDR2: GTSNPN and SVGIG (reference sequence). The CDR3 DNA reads TGTGCCTGGAGTGTGAACAGGGGGACGGGGCAGTACTTC. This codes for CAWSVNRGTGQYF.

The DNA of the CDR3 is TGTGCCAGTAGTAACACAAGGAACACTGAAGCTTTCTTT. Translating it yields CASSNTRNTEAFF. The V gene is TRBV19, the J gene TRBJ1-1, with D unresolved. The CDR3 is 13 residues long. Germline loops: CDR1 LNHDA, CDR2 SQIVND (reference sequence). The V end was cut by 4 bases, the J end by 1 base, with 7 bases between.

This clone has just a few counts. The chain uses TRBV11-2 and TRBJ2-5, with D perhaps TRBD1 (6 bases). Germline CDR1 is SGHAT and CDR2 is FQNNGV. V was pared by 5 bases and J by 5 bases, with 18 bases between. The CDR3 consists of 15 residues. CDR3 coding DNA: TGTGCCAGCAGCCGTGAGCAGGGGTTGGGGGAGACCCAGTACTTC. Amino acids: CASSREQGLGETQYF.

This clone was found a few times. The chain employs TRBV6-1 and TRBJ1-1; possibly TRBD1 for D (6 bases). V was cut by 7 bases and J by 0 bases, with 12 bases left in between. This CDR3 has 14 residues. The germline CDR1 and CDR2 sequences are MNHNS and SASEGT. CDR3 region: CASTQRGLNTEAFF. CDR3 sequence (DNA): TGTGCCAGCACCCAAAGGGGGTTGAACACTGAAGCTTTCTTT.

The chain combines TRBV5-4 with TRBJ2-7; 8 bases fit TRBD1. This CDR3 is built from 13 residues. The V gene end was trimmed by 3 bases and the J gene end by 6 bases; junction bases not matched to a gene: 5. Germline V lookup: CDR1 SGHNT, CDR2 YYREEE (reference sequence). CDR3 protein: CASSWTGTVEQYF. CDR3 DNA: TGTGCCAGCAGCTGGACAGGGACGGTCGAGCAGTACTTC.

CDR3 sequence reads: CASSVTGERPYNEQFF. The CDR3 DNA follows: TGTGCCAGCAGCGTAACGGGGGAGCGGCCATACAATGAGCAGTTCTTC. V gene TRBV9 combines with J gene TRBJ2-1; D is perhaps TRBD2 (6 bases). Trimming removed 1 base at V and 4 bases at J, with 15 bases between. The CDR3 contains 16 residues. CDR1 is SGDLS and CDR2 is YYNGEE in the germline V gene.

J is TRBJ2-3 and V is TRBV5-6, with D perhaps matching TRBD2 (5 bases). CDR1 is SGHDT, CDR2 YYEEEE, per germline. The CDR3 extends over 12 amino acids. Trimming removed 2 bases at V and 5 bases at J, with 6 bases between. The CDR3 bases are TGTGCCAGCAGCTTCGGGGTAGATACGCAGTATTTT. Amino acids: CASSFGVDTQYF. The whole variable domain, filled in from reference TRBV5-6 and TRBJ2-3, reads DAGVTQSPTHLIKTRGQQVTLRCSPKSGHDTVSWYQQALGQGPQFIFQYYEEEERQRGNFPDRFSGHQFPNYSSELNVNALLLGDSALYLCASSFGVDTQYFGPGTRLTVL.

The CDR3 region has the DNA TGTGCCAGCAGCTCGACAGGGGCTCGGACCGGGGAGCTGTTTTTT. This sequence encodes CASSSTGARTGELFF. The chain is built from TRBV7-7 and TRBJ2-2, with 8 nucleotides matching TRBD1. J lost 5 bases, V lost 4 bases, and 6 bases had no gene match. Germline CDR1 is SSHAT and CDR2 is FNYEAQ (reference sequence). CDR3 length equals 15 residues.